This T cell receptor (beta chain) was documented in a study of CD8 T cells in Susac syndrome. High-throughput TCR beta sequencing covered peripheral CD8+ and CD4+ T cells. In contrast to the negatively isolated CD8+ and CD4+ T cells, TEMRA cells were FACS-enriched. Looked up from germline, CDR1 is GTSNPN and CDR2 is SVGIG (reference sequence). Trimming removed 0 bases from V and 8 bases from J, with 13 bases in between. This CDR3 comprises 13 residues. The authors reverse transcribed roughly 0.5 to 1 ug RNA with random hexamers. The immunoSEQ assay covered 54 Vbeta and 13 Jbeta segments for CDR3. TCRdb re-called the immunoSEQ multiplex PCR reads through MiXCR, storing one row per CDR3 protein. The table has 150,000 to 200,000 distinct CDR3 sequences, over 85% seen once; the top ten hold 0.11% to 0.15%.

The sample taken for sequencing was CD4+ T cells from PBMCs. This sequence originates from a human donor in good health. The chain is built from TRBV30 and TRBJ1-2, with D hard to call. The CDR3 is CAWSVNFGDGYTF. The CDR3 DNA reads TGTGCCTGGAGTGTGAATTTTGGCGACGGCTACACCTTC.